This T cell receptor beta chain was retrieved from a study of blood T cells in healthy people across ages. Combining a sample-barcoded 5' primer with a J-beta primer mix, a second PCR ran for about 7 to 11 cycles. Via MiXCR, TCRdb re-called the 5' RACE reads, giving one row per CDR3 protein. The profile shows about 780,000 distinct CDR3 sequences, roughly 46% of them singletons. Study outcomes and limitations: Older individuals had lower TCR beta diversity per million T cells (the decline was roughly linear).

Notes on this clonotype: Its antigen is unidentified.

The sequence came from a man older than 75 in good health. What was sequenced was blood.

The CDR3, as DNA: TGTGCCAGCAGCTTAATACAACAGACCAAAGAGACCCAGTACTTC. Its translation is CASSLIQQTKETQYF. The chain recombines TRBV7-9 with TRBJ2-5; D unclear. Trimming shortened V by 2 bases and J by 3 bases, and 13 bases separated the two germline ends. The CDR3 totals 15 residues. Germline V gene lookup returns CDR1 SEHNR and CDR2 FQNEAQ (reference sequence).